These 19 T cell receptor beta chains came from one sample sequenced in a study of blood T cell repertoires in COVID-19. Profiling relied on immunoSEQ multiplex PCR, and the TCRdb table lists in-frame clones only, not all of them. The table lists roughly 87,000 clones, around nine tenths of them singletons, with under 6% in the top ten. The sample taken for sequencing was peripheral blood. These TCRs come from a man aged 35 to 55 with acute or convalescent COVID-19.

This chain connects TRBV30 to TRBJ1-6; 8 nucleotides match TRBD1. Germline values: CDR1 GTSNPN, CDR2 SVGIG (reference sequence). V gave up 0 bases and J gave up 10 bases; unmatched junction bases: 8. The CDR3 extends over 15 amino acids. The CDR3 spells CAWSVRDRFASPLHF. Here the CDR3 DNA reads TGTGCCTGGAGTGTACGGGACAGGTTCGCCTCACCCCTCCACTTT.

The chain uses TRBV27 and TRBJ2-7, with 8 nucleotides matching TRBD2. The CDR3 loop spans 13 amino acids. The germline CDR1 and CDR2 sequences are MNHEY and SMNVEV (reference sequence). J lost 3 bases, V lost 5 bases, and 3 bases had no gene match. This CDR3 is CASSHREGYEQYF. The DNA for the CDR3 is TGTGCCAGCAGTCACCGGGAGGGCTACGAGCAGTACTTC.

The chain uses TRBV5-1 and TRBJ2-1; 7 nucleotides match TRBD1. Germline V gene lookup returns CDR1 SGHRS and CDR2 YFSETQ. Trimming cost V 4 bases and J 3 bases; bases outside gene matches: 16. The CDR3 consists of 18 residues. The CDR3 DNA sequence: TGCGCCAGCAGCGGAAGAACAGACAGGGAATCATTCTACAATGAGCAGTTCTTC. Amino acids: CASSGRTDRESFYNEQFF.

This chain joins TRBV3-1 (or the pseudogene TRBV3-2) and TRBJ2-1, with 13 positions matching TRBD2. The V and J ends lost 4 bases and 7 bases, in that order; junction bases with no gene match: 4. Germline values: CDR1 LGHDT, CDR2 YNNKEL (reference sequence). The CDR3 is 15 amino acids. The CDR3 bases are TGTGCCAGCAGCCCGGGACTAGCGGGAAAGAATGAGCAGTTCTTC. Translated, it gives CASSPGLAGKNEQFF.

The rearrangement uses TRBV6-2 or TRBV6-3 and TRBJ2-5; TRBD1 matches at 10 bases. The ends lost 2 bases at V and 5 bases at J; junction bases unmatched: 8. Germline CDR1 and CDR2: MNHEY and SVGEGT. This CDR3 is built from 16 residues. CDR3 nucleotides: TGTGCCAGCAGTTACCGGGACAGGGGCCCTCGGGAGACCCAGTACTTC. Translating gives CASSYRDRGPRETQYF.

The V and J genes are TRBV24-1 and TRBJ2-6, with TRBD1 matching 7 bases. The ends lost 5 bases at V and 3 bases at J; junction bases unmatched: 9. The CDR3 contains 17 residues. The germline V gene encodes CDR1 KGHDR and CDR2 SFDVKD. In DNA form, the CDR3 reads TGTGCCACCAGTGCCGCGGACAGGTCGTTTGGGGCCAACGTCCTGACTTTC. The encoded protein is CATSAADRSFGANVLTF.

The chain has TRBV7-9 and TRBJ2-1, with D perhaps matching TRBD1 (6 bases). There are 13 residues in the CDR3. The V gene's germline CDR1 is SEHNR and CDR2 FQNEAQ (reference sequence). V was trimmed by 5 bases and J by 7 bases, leaving 12 bases between them. The CDR3 coding sequence is TGTGCCAGCAGCCTGGCAGGGGCAAATGAGCAGTTCTTC. Residues: CASSLAGANEQFF.

The chain couples TRBV12-3 or TRBV12-4 to TRBJ1-1; D is unresolved. Deletions cut 5 bases from V and 6 bases from J, with 13 bases between. The CDR3 totals 13 residues. CDR3 protein: CASSPFGQSEAFF. The CDR3 nucleotides are TGTGCCAGCAGTCCGTTTGGGCAGTCTGAAGCTTTCTTT.

This clone was seen a handful of times. The genes are TRBV28 and TRBJ2-7; D is possibly TRBD1 (5 bases). V was cut by 1 base and J by 3 bases, with 16 bases left in between. The CDR3 has 16 amino acids. The V gene's germline CDR1 is MDHEN and CDR2 SYDVKM. CDR3 nucleotides: TGTGCCAGCAGTTTATCCCGGACACCTAAAAGCTACGAGCAGTACTTC. Its protein is CASSLSRTPKSYEQYF.

The CDR3 region has the DNA TGTGCCAGCAGCTTAGGGGTCGTGGGGGGACTAGCTAACTATGGCTACACCTTC. It yields the protein CASSLGVVGGLANYGYTF. This rearrangement joins TRBV7-8 to TRBJ1-2; D perhaps matches TRBD1 (5 bases). This CDR3 has 18 residues. Germline V gene data show CDR1 as SGHVS and CDR2 as FQNEAQ. Trimming removed 1 base from V and 0 bases from J, with 18 bases in between.

The rearrangement joins TRBV2 to TRBJ2-5; D is ambiguous. The CDR3 runs to 16 residues. Germline loops: CDR1 SNHLY, CDR2 FYNNEI. V dropped 5 bases and J dropped 2 bases, with 18 bases sitting between them. CDR3 nucleotides: TGTGCCAGCAGTCCCCGGAAAATCTACGGGCAAGAGACCCAGTACTTC. This gives the protein CASSPRKIYGQETQYF.

J is TRBJ2-7 and V is TRBV6-5; 7 bases align to TRBD1. The CDR3 totals 14 residues. Germline V gives CDR1 MNHEY, CDR2 SVGAGI. The V and J ends lost 5 bases and 3 bases, in that order; junction bases with no gene match: 7. The CDR3 sequence: CASSRQGEIYEQYF. The CDR3 DNA reads as TGTGCCAGCAGTAGGCAGGGGGAGATCTACGAGCAGTACTTC.

This sequence joins TRBV15 and TRBJ1-1, with 9 bases that match TRBD1. J was trimmed by 5 bases and V by 2 bases; bases with no gene match: 9. CDR3 length equals 16 residues. Germline values: CDR1 LNHNV, CDR2 YYDKDF (reference sequence). The chain's CDR3 is CATSRPGQGFGTEAFF. CDR3 coding DNA: TGTGCCACCAGCAGACCGGGACAGGGCTTCGGAACTGAAGCTTTCTTT.

The chain has TRBV13 and TRBJ1-5, with D perhaps matching TRBD1 (6 bases). The ends were cut back, 5 bases at V and 5 bases at J, with 13 bases in the middle. Germline loops: CDR1 PRHDT, CDR2 FYEKMQ (reference sequence). CDR3 length: 14 amino acids. The CDR3: CASSTRGGHQPQHF. CDR3 DNA: TGTGCCAGCAGCACCCGGGGGGGGCATCAGCCCCAGCATTTT.

This sequence joins TRBV12-5 and TRBJ2-2; no clear D. The germline V gene has CDR1 LGHNT and CDR2 FRNRAP. The CDR3 is made up of 17 amino acids. Trimming removed 2 bases at V and 4 bases at J, with 17 bases between. CDR3 sequence: CASGLPNSNLFTGELFF. The DNA of the CDR3 is TGTGCTAGTGGTTTGCCAAACTCCAACCTCTTCACCGGGGAGCTGTTTTTT.

This chain uses TRBV9 with TRBJ2-7; D is perhaps TRBD2 (6 bases). Trimming cost V 3 bases and J 3 bases, with 10 bases left between them. Germline V gene lookup returns CDR1 SGDLS and CDR2 YYNGEE. The CDR3 is 13 residues long. CDR3 region: CASSAVGGYEQYF. The CDR3 DNA reads as TGTGCCAGCAGCGCGGTGGGGGGCTACGAGCAGTACTTC.

This chain links TRBV30 with TRBJ1-1; TRBD1 agrees at 12 bases. Per germline, CDR1 GTSNPN and CDR2 SVGIG (reference sequence). This CDR3 region has 18 residues. J gave up 1 base and V 0 bases, and 9 bases lay outside the gene matches. CDR3 nucleotide sequence: TGTGCCTGGAGTGTACCGCCGGGACAGGGGGCGAAGAACACTGAAGCTTTCTTT. The encoded protein is CAWSVPPGQGAKNTEAFF. The full variable domain, with the rest looked up from reference TRBV30 and TRBJ1-1, is SQTIHQWPATLVQPVGSPLSLECTVEGTSNPNLYWYRQAAGRGLQLLFYSVGIGQISSEVPQNLSASRPQDRQFILSSKKLLLSDSGFYLCAWSVPPGQGAKNTEAFFGQGTRLTVV.

The J gene is TRBJ2-3, the V gene TRBV3-1 (or the pseudogene TRBV3-2), with TRBD2 identical over 7 bases. V was clipped by 0 bases and J by 1 base; unmatched bases: 13. Germline assignment: CDR1 LGHDT and CDR2 YNNKEL (reference sequence). CDR3 length equals 19 residues. The CDR3 spells CASSQESRVAGTCTDTQYF. DNA of the CDR3: TGTGCCAGCAGCCAAGAATCTCGGGTAGCGGGCACCTGCACAGATACGCAGTATTTT.

J is TRBJ1-3 and V is TRBV10-3; the match to TRBD1 covers 9 bases. Per germline, CDR1 ENHRY and CDR2 SYGVKD. This CDR3 region has 15 residues. V trimming: 4 bases; J trimming: 0 bases; junction bases outside the gene matches: 1. Written as DNA, the CDR3 is TGTGCCATCAGTGCGACAGGGGGCTCTGGAAACACCATATATTTT. Protein sequence: CAISATGGSGNTIYF.